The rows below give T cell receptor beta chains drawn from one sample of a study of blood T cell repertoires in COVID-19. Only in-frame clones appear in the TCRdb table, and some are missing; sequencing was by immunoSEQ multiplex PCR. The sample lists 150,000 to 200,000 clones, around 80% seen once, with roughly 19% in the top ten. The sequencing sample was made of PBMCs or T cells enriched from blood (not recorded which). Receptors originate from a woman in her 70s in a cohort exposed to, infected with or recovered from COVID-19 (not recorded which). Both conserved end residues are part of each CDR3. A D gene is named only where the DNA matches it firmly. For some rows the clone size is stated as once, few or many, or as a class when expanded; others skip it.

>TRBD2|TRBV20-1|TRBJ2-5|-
CSASQAGKETQYF
TGCAGTGCTAGTCAAGCGGGGAAGGAGACCCAGTACTTC
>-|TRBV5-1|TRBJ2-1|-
CASRDSSSYNEQFF
TGCGCCAGCAGAGACTCCTCCTCCTACAATGAGCAGTTCTTC
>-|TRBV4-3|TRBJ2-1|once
CASSQELSREQFF
TGCGCCAGCAGCCAAGAACTTTCGAGGGAGCAGTTCTTC
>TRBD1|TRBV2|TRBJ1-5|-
CASSPAQGDNQPQHF
TGTGCCAGCAGCCCGGCACAGGGGGACAATCAGCCCCAGCATTTT
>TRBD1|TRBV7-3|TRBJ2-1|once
CASSLKGQNTSYNEQFF
TGTGCCAGCAGCTTAAAGGGACAGAACACCTCCTACAATGAGCAGTTCTTC
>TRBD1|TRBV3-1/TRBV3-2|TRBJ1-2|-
CASSQADRFFRGYTF
TGTGCCAGCAGCCAAGCGGACAGGTTCTTTCGAGGCTACACCTTC
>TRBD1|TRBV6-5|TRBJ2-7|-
CASSLRTGDYEQYF
TGTGCCAGCAGTCTTCGGACAGGAGACTACGAGCAGTACTTC
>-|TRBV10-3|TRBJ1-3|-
CAISGTENTIYF
TGTGCCATCAGTGGGACTGAAAACACCATATATTTT
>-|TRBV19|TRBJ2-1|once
CASSIFSGLSNEQFF
TGTGCCAGTAGTATTTTTAGCGGACTAAGCAATGAGCAGTTCTTC
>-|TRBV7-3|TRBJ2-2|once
CASSLYKQGGSGELFF
TGTGCCAGCAGCCTATACAAACAAGGAGGATCCGGGGAGCTGTTTTTT
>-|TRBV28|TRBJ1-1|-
CASSFQGNTEAFF
TGTGCCAGCAGTTTTCAGGGTAACACTGAAGCTTTCTTT
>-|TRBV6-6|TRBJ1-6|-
CASSYSRLNSPLHF
TGTGCCAGCAGTTATTCTAGACTCAATTCACCCCTCCACTTT
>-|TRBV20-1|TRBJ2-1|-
CSASGPNNNEQFF
TGCAGTGCTAGTGGGCCGAACAACAATGAGCAGTTCTTC
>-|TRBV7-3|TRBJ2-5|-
CASSAPLEGPQETQYF
TGTGCCAGCAGCGCGCCCCTGGAGGGCCCTCAAGAGACCCAGTACTTC
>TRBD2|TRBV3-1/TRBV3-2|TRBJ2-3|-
CASSPMAGARDTQYF
TGTGCCAGCAGCCCTATGGCGGGAGCACGCGATACGCAGTATTTT
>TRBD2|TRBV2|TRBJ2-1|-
CASSEDGSGRVDEQFF
TGTGCCAGCAGTGAAGATGGTAGCGGGAGGGTCGATGAGCAGTTCTTC
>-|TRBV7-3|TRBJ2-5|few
CASSTIAGETQYF
TGTGCCAGCAGCACTATAGCAGGGGAGACCCAGTACTTC
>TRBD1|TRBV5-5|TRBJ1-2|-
CASKTGLDLSYYTF
TGTGCCAGCAAGACAGGGCTCGATCTCTCCTACTACACCTTC
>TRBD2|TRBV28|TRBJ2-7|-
CASSLLAGGGRQYF
TGTGCCAGCAGTCTACTAGCGGGAGGGGGGCGCCAGTACTTC
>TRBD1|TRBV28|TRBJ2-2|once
CASRPGGSGTGELFF
TGTGCCAGCAGGCCAGGGGGCTCGGGCACCGGGGAGCTGTTTTTT
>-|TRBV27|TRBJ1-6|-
CASSGGFTYNSPLHF
TGTGCCAGCAGTGGAGGATTCACCTATAATTCACCCCTCCACTTT
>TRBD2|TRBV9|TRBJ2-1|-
CASSPAGGAYLANEQFF
TGTGCCAGCAGTCCAGCGGGAGGAGCTTACTTAGCGAATGAGCAGTTCTTC
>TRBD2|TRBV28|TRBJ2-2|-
CASSLAGLNTGELFF
TGTGCCAGCAGCTTAGCGGGATTGAACACCGGGGAGCTGTTTTTT
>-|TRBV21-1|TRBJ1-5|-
CASSSGGQGDSDQPQHF
TGTGCCAGCAGCAGCGGCGGACAGGGTGATTCGGATCAGCCCCAGCATTTT
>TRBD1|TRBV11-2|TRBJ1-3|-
CASSSFTGAGNTIYF
TGTGCCAGCAGCTCATTCACAGGGGCTGGAAACACCATATATTTT
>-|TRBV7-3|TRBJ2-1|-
CASSLSTGNEQFF
TGTGCCAGCAGCTTAAGTACGGGCAATGAGCAGTTCTTC
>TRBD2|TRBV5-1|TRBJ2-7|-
CASSAGGSSYEQYF
TGCGCCAGCAGTGCCGGGGGGAGCTCCTACGAGCAGTACTTC
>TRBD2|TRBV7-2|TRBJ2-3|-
CASSFSGTTDTQYF
TGTGCCAGCAGCTTTAGCGGGACGACAGATACGCAGTATTTT
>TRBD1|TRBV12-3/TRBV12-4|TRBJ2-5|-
CASTRDRGETQYF
TGTGCCAGCACCCGGGACAGGGGAGAGACCCAGTACTTC
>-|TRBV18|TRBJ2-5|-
CASSFSGNQETQYF
TGTGCCAGCTCCTTTAGCGGAAACCAAGAGACCCAGTACTTC